The 7 T cell receptor beta chains below come from one sample, sequenced in a study of OX40 agonist ivuxolimab in advanced cancers. Data came from immunoSEQ multiplex PCR; TCRdb stores just in-frame clones and leaves some out. The data contain 100,000 to 120,000 clones, more than 70% of them singletons. The specimen was CD4+ or CD8+ T cells sorted from blood, collected in a trial of the OX40 agonist ivuxolimab. All receptors derive from an adult with an advanced solid tumor such as melanoma, head and neck, liver or kidney cancer.

The rearrangement uses TRBV30 and TRBJ2-7; the match to TRBD1 covers 7 bases. The CDR3 is 14 residues long. CDR1 is GTSNPN, CDR2 SVGIG, per germline (reference sequence). V lost 2 bases, J lost 3 bases, and 7 bases stayed unmatched. The CDR3 loop is CAWSQLRQGYEQYF. CDR3 DNA sequence: TGTGCCTGGAGTCAGCTCAGACAGGGCTACGAGCAGTACTTC.

This chain joins TRBV6-5 and TRBJ1-6; TRBD1 might be the D (5 bases). The germline V gene encodes CDR1 MNHEY and CDR2 SVGAGI. The CDR3 loop spans 15 amino acids. Trimming removed 2 bases at V and 2 bases at J, with 7 bases between. The DNA for the CDR3 is TGTGCCAGCAGTTACGACAGTCCCTATAATTCACCCCTCCACTTT. Translating gives CASSYDSPYNSPLHF.

The rearrangement joins TRBV6-1 to TRBJ2-7; a possible D gene is TRBD2 (5 bases). The CDR3 spans 15 residues. With 4 bases removed from V and 2 bases from J, the gap between germline ends came to 15 bases. Germline CDR1 is MNHNS and CDR2 is SASEGT. This CDR3 reads CASSASGVGTYEQYF. The CDR3 DNA follows: TGTGCCAGCAGTGCTTCCGGGGTTGGGACCTACGAGCAGTACTTC.

This chain connects TRBV19 to TRBJ2-2, with D unclear. The CDR3 length is 13 residues. V was cut by 7 bases and J by 0 bases, with 6 bases left in between. Germline assignment: CDR1 LNHDA and CDR2 SQIVND (reference sequence). In nucleotides, the CDR3 is TGTGCCAGTATGGGGTCGAACACCGGGGAGCTGTTTTTT. Its translation is CASMGSNTGELFF. Filled out from reference TRBV19 and TRBJ2-2, the complete variable domain reads DGGITQSPKYLFRKEGQNVTLSCEQNLNHDAMYWYRQDPGQGLRLIYYSQIVNDFQKGDIAEGYSVSREKKESFPLTVTSAQKNPTAFYLCASMGSNTGELFFGEGSRLTVL.

The rearrangement links TRBV30 to TRBJ2-1; weak D call: TRBD2 (6 bases). This CDR3 contains 14 residues. Per the germline V gene, CDR1 is GTSNPN and CDR2 is SVGIG (reference sequence). V lost 0 bases and J 12 bases, leaving 18 bases between the germline ends. The CDR3 DNA reads as TGTGCCTGGAGTGTCGAAAGCGGGCGGCAAGCGCAGTTCTTC. Translation: CAWSVESGRQAQFF.

By its share, this clone is medium-sized. The rearrangement links TRBV30 to TRBJ1-2, with a tentative D call TRBD1 (5 bases). The CDR3 covers 12 residues. Germline V gene lookup returns CDR1 GTSNPN and CDR2 SVGIG (reference sequence). With 2 bases removed from V and 4 bases from J, the gap between germline ends came to 8 bases. The CDR3 spells CAWSTQGYGYTF. The DNA for the CDR3 is TGTGCCTGGAGTACGCAGGGCTATGGCTACACCTTC.

The V call is TRBV28, the J call TRBJ2-7; D gene unclear. This CDR3 contains 13 residues. Trimming shortened V by 7 bases and J by 0 bases, and 10 bases separated the two germline ends. Germline V gene sequence: CDR1 MDHEN, CDR2 SYDVKM. The CDR3 is CASKDNYSYEQYF. CDR3 in DNA: TGTGCCAGCAAAGACAATTACTCCTACGAGCAGTACTTC.